The present T cell receptor beta chain was sequenced within a study of T cells in Graves' hyperthyroidism and ophthalmopathy. A NOSPECS grade of at least 4, a Clinical Activity Score of at least 3 and duration under 3 months were recorded in ophthalmopathy patients. TCR beta CDR3 regions were amplified from RNA transcripts. The HTBI primer set drove a first-round RT-PCR of the TCR CDR3. TCRdb itself ran the multiplex PCR reads through MiXCR, one entry per CDR3 protein. The table lists 400,000 or so distinct CDR3 sequences, approximately 15% of them singletons. This clonotype was detected ten times or more. From germline, CDR1 is LGHDT and CDR2 YNNKEL (reference sequence). Trimming left V 0 bases short and J 9 bases short, with 15 bases between. CDR3 length equals 15 residues.

Sequenced material: blood. The chain recombines TRBV3-1 with TRBJ1-3, with D unclear. This sequence was found in a young woman with Graves' ophthalmopathy. The CDR3 bases are TGTGCCAGCAGCCAAGATTCCCGGGCAGTCGCCACCATATATTTT. Protein product: CASSQDSRAVATIYF.